Following are 7 T cell receptor beta chains from one sample sequenced in a study of T cells in Graves' hyperthyroidism and ophthalmopathy. TCR beta CDR3 region amplification was performed from RNA transcripts. The primer set for the first-round RT-PCR of the TCR CDR3 was HTBI. Using its own MiXCR run on the multiplex PCR reads, TCRdb lists one record per CDR3 protein. The sample carries about 480,000 distinct CDR3 sequences, roughly 14% recorded once. The sample taken for sequencing was blood. All receptors derive from a woman aged 18-29 years with Graves' hyperthyroidism.

The chain uses TRBV5-1 and TRBJ2-1, with 9 nucleotides matching TRBD1. The CDR3 covers 15 residues. Trimming at V came to 0 bases and at J to 7 bases, leaving 5 bases not matched to a gene. The germline CDR1 and CDR2 sequences are SGHRS and YFSETQ. DNA for the CDR3: TGCGCCAGCAGCTTGGTGACAGGGGGTGGGAATGAGCAGTTCTTC. Its protein product is CASSLVTGGGNEQFF. The whole variable domain, remainder taken from reference TRBV5-1 and TRBJ2-1, is KAGVTQTPRYLIKTRGQQVTLSCSPISGHRSVSWYQQTPGQGLQFLFEYFSETQRNKGNFPGRFSGRQFSNSRSEMNVSTLELGDSALYLCASSLVTGGGNEQFFGPGTRLTVL.

This chain connects TRBV14 to TRBJ1-1; D gene unclear. Germline CDR1 and CDR2: SGHDN and FVKESK. Trimming pared 0 bases from V and 0 bases from J, leaving 5 bases between. The CDR3 covers 14 residues. The CDR3 loop is CASSQEGMNTEAFF. CDR3 DNA sequence: TGTGCCAGCAGCCAAGAGGGTATGAACACTGAAGCTTTCTTT.

This clonotype was seen ten or more times. The chain uses TRBV7-6 and TRBJ2-3; D unresolved. Germline CDR1 reads SGHVS; CDR2 reads FNYEAQ. V gave up 5 bases and J gave up 0 bases, with 12 bases separating them. The CDR3 covers 15 residues. CDR3 residues: CASSPDSGSTDTQYF. The CDR3 DNA sequence: TGTGCCAGCAGCCCCGACTCTGGTAGCACAGATACGCAGTATTTT.

The V call is TRBV20-1, the J call TRBJ2-1; D perhaps matches TRBD1 (5 bases). Germline V lookup: CDR1 DFQATT, CDR2 SNEGSKA (reference sequence). Trimming removed 5 bases at V and 2 bases at J, with 10 bases between. This CDR3 comprises 13 residues. The chain's CDR3 is CSAYETAYNEQFF. The CDR3 nucleotides read TGCAGTGCTTACGAGACAGCCTACAATGAGCAGTTCTTC.

This chain joins TRBV19 and TRBJ2-2; maybe TRBD1 (7 bases). There are 16 residues in the CDR3. Trimming removed 3 bases at V and 4 bases at J, with 15 bases between. The germline gives CDR1 LNHDA, CDR2 SQIVND (reference sequence). Written as DNA, the CDR3 is TGTGCCAGTAGTATGTTGGAGGGGGCAAGCACCGGGGAGCTGTTTTTT. Translation: CASSMLEGASTGELFF.

This clonotype was detected many times. The chain has TRBV11-3 and TRBJ2-1, with a tentative D call TRBD2 (5 bases). V lost 1 base and J 10 bases, leaving 11 bases between the germline ends. The CDR3 contains 13 residues. Germline assignment: CDR1 SGHNT and CDR2 YENEEA. The CDR3: CASSLVGSGEQFF. The CDR3 bases are TGTGCCAGCAGCTTAGTGGGGTCGGGAGAGCAGTTCTTC.

The CDR3 here is CASSRGLAIYNEQFF. The CDR3 DNA follows: TGTGCCAGTAGTAGGGGACTAGCGATCTACAATGAGCAGTTCTTC. The chain is built from TRBV19 and TRBJ2-1; 10 positions match TRBD2. CDR3 length: 15 amino acids. Looked up from germline, CDR1 is LNHDA and CDR2 is SQIVND (reference sequence). V shed 4 bases, J shed 3 bases, and the junction held 3 bases outside the gene matches.